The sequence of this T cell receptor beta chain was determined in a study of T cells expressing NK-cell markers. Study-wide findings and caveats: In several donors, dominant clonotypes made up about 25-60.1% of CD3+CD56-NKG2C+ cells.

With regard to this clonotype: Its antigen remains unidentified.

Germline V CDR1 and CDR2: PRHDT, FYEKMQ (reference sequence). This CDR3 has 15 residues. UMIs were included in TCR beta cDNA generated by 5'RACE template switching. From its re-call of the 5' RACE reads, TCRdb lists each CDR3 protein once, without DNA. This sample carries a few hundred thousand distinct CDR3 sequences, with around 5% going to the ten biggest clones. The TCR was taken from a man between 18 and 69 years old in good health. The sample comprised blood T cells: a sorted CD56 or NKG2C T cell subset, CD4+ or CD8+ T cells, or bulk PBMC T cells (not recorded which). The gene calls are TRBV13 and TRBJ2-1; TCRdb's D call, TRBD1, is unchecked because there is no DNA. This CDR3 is CASSLSDRAYNEQFF. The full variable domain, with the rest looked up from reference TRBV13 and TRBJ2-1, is AAGVIQSPRHLIKEKRETATLKCYPIPRHDTVYWYQQGPGQDPQFLISFYEKMQSDKGSIPDRFSAQQFSDYHSELNMSSLELGDSALYFCASSLSDRAYNEQFFGPGTRLTVL.